These 5 T cell receptor beta chains were all obtained from the same sample, sequenced in a study of cytomegalovirus exposure and HLA in healthy donors. The PCR contained 60 Vbeta and 13 Jbeta primers. The assay was immunoSEQ multiplex PCR, and TCRdb's table has in-frame clones only and misses some. Among fewer than 110,000 clones listed, under 80% were seen once. The material sequenced was PBMCs. These receptors were collected from a middle-aged woman in good health and CMV-seropositive.

This chain links TRBV18 with TRBJ2-5, with 9 bases that match TRBD1. Germline V gene lookup returns CDR1 KGHSH and CDR2 LQKENI. The trim removed 4 bases at V and 5 bases at J, leaving 5 bases unmatched. The CDR3 runs 14 residues. The CDR3 bases are TGTGCCAGCTCACTACGGACAGGGGAGGAGACCCAGTACTTC. Translated, it gives CASSLRTGEETQYF.

The rearrangement joins TRBV7-9 to TRBJ1-2; possibly TRBD1 for D (6 bases). The CDR3 has 14 amino acids. V shed 0 bases and J shed 4 bases, with 9 bases lying between them. Germline lookup yields CDR1 SEHNR and CDR2 FQNEAQ (reference sequence). The CDR3 nucleotides read TGTGCCAGCAGCTTAGCCTCAGGGGTCTATGGCTACACCTTC. Translation: CASSLASGVYGYTF.

V is TRBV19 and J is TRBJ2-7; perhaps TRBD2 as D (7 bases). This CDR3 comprises 16 residues. In germline, CDR1 is LNHDA, CDR2 SQIVND (reference sequence). V was cut by 4 bases and J by 0 bases, with 16 bases left in between. CDR3 DNA sequence: TGTGCCAGTAGTAGAAGACACAGGGACTACTCCTACGAGCAGTACTTC. Translating gives CASSRRHRDYSYEQYF.

The chain employs TRBV7-9 and TRBJ2-7; 8 nucleotides agree with TRBD1. Germline V gene lookup returns CDR1 SEHNR and CDR2 FQNEAQ (reference sequence). This CDR3 has 13 residues. The trim removed 3 bases at V and 3 bases at J, leaving 1 base unmatched. CDR3 bases: TGTGCCAGCAGCTTCGGACAGGGCTACGAGCAGTACTTC. This translates into CASSFGQGYEQYF. The full variable domain, its missing parts supplied by reference TRBV7-9 and TRBJ2-7, is DTGVSQNPRHKITKRGQNVTFRCDPISEHNRLYWYRQTLGQGPEFLTYFQNEAQLEKSRLLSDRFSAERPKGSFSTLEIQRTEQGDSAMYLCASSFGQGYEQYFGPGTRLTVT.

The genes are TRBV6-7 and TRBJ2-7, with 8 bases aligning to TRBD2. TRBV6-7 is an ORF; its function is uncertain. CDR3 length: 18 amino acids. J gave up 1 base and V 8 bases, and 19 bases lay outside the gene matches. Here the CDR3 reads CASPHMGWTSHRSYEQYF. The CDR3 nucleotides are TGTGCCAGCCCTCATATGGGGTGGACTAGCCATAGATCCTACGAGCAGTACTTC.